This paragraph covers one T cell receptor beta chain sequence. The data were taken from a study of shared T cell receptors in the human thymus. Some clones are missing from TCRdb's copy, which holds only in-frame ones; the method was immunoSEQ multiplex PCR. The sample lists hundreds of thousands of clones; roughly 85% were seen once. These sequences were also reported in another study, on human thymus T cells. That source notes: Thymus tissue for the work was resected from patients undergoing corrective heart surgery.

This receptor was obtained from a girl under three years old with a congenital heart defect. The sample consisted of thymocytes.

CDR3 coding DNA: TGTGCCAGCAGTGAAGGATCGTTGAGGCCTGAAGCTTTCTTT. Translation gives CASSEGSLRPEAFF. V usage is TRBV6-1 and J usage is TRBJ1-1; the D is unclear. V lost 1 base, J lost 6 bases, and 12 bases lay in between. This CDR3 has 14 amino acids. The germline gives CDR1 MNHNS, CDR2 SASEGT.